This is a list of T cell receptor beta chains from one sample in a study of T cells expressing NK-cell markers. TCRdb reprocessed the 5' RACE reads; each CDR3 protein has one entry and no DNA is given. The sample table includes hundreds of thousands of distinct CDR3 sequences. The specimen was blood T cells: a sorted CD56 or NKG2C T cell subset, CD4+ or CD8+ T cells, or bulk PBMC T cells (not recorded which). These receptors were obtained from a woman between 18 and 69 years old in good health. CDR3s include the opening cysteine and the closing phenylalanine or tryptophan. Fields, in order: V gene, J gene, CDR3 protein.

v_call: TRBV6-1
j_call: TRBJ1-6
cdr3_aa: CASMRSSYNSPLHF

v_call: TRBV3-1
j_call: TRBJ2-5
cdr3_aa: CASSQVGGQETQYF

v_call: TRBV6-1
j_call: TRBJ1-2
cdr3_aa: CASRPTGTEVAGYTF

v_call: TRBV5-1
j_call: TRBJ2-3
cdr3_aa: CASSLDRGGADTQYF

v_call: TRBV9
j_call: TRBJ1-2
cdr3_aa: CASSPDAGAAYGYTF

v_call: TRBV28
j_call: TRBJ2-5
cdr3_aa: CASSSGPLQETQYF

v_call: TRBV19
j_call: TRBJ1-3
cdr3_aa: CASSILTWDRIGNTIYF

v_call: TRBV7-6
j_call: TRBJ1-4
cdr3_aa: CASSLGVGTGSEKLFF

v_call: TRBV18
j_call: TRBJ1-6
cdr3_aa: CASSPRTGNNSPLHF

v_call: TRBV29-1
j_call: TRBJ1-2
cdr3_aa: CSVQTGGDYGYTF

v_call: TRBV5-1
j_call: TRBJ2-1
cdr3_aa: CASSSYLSSSGAEQFF

v_call: TRBV14
j_call: TRBJ2-7
cdr3_aa: CASSQVGLAPYEQYF

v_call: TRBV4-2
j_call: TRBJ1-2
cdr3_aa: CASSQDLGGHYGYTF

v_call: TRBV12-3/TRBV12-4
j_call: TRBJ1-5
cdr3_aa: CASSFGGYSNQPQHF

v_call: TRBV7-8
j_call: TRBJ1-2
cdr3_aa: CASSPETGMNYGYTF

v_call: TRBV14
j_call: TRBJ2-6
cdr3_aa: CASSQGGQTGANVLTF

v_call: TRBV12-3/TRBV12-4
j_call: TRBJ2-2
cdr3_aa: CASPRGPNTGELFF

v_call: TRBV28
j_call: TRBJ2-1
cdr3_aa: CASGGGAVAGIDEQFF

v_call: TRBV6-5
j_call: TRBJ2-2
cdr3_aa: CASFRNTGELFF

v_call: TRBV29-1
j_call: TRBJ2-5
cdr3_aa: CSVESGRETQYF

v_call: TRBV12-3/TRBV12-4
j_call: TRBJ2-3
cdr3_aa: CASSLANREQADTQYF

v_call: TRBV19
j_call: TRBJ2-1
cdr3_aa: CASTHTGPGNEQFF

v_call: TRBV27
j_call: TRBJ2-5
cdr3_aa: CASTFQGAGTQYF

v_call: TRBV11-2
j_call: TRBJ2-7
cdr3_aa: CASSPGQGTSREQYF

v_call: TRBV7-2
j_call: TRBJ2-5
cdr3_aa: CASSPSGGGTQYF

v_call: TRBV6-2/TRBV6-3
j_call: TRBJ2-1
cdr3_aa: CASMGRGRSYNEQFF

v_call: TRBV9
j_call: TRBJ2-5
cdr3_aa: CASSVLEGGTQYF

v_call: TRBV5-8
j_call: TRBJ2-3
cdr3_aa: CVTRGQTGDTQYF

v_call: TRBV20-1
j_call: TRBJ2-1
cdr3_aa: CSARGSPGLAGMNEQFF

v_call: TRBV5-1
j_call: TRBJ2-1
cdr3_aa: CASSLASGRGNEQFF